This T cell receptor (beta chain) was found in a study of human T cells and chemical hapten exposure. This sample's time point: patch test 2, 6 weeks after DPC sensitization. The treatment here: therapeutic diphenylcyclopropenone sensitization with weekly scalp DPC. Overall study results and limits: Expanded TCRs created a significantly greater count of big CDR3 similarity clusters than controls did.

TCRdb re-called the RACE reads with MiXCR, one entry per CDR3 protein. The sample carries 35,000 to 50,000 distinct CDR3 sequences, around 8.9% recorded once. The CDR3 has 19 residues. Germline values: CDR1 SGHNT, CDR2 YENEEA. V was trimmed by 5 bases and J by 6 bases, leaving 31 bases between them. This clonotype has only a few counts. What it binds is unknown. This clonotype originated in a woman between 40 and 55 years old with alopecia areata. Some clones in this sample may be carry-over from other donors' samples. This rearrangement joins TRBV11-3 to TRBJ1-1; possible D gene TRBD1, 5 bases. The sequenced sample was whole blood, obtained in connection with sensitization to the hapten diphenylcyclopropenone (DPC). The CDR3: CASSRLVSGTELGVAEAFF. The CDR3 DNA follows: TGTGCCAGCAGCCGCCTAGTGTCAGGGACCGAGCTGGGGGTCGCTGAAGCTTTCTTT. Filled out from reference TRBV11-3 and TRBJ1-1, the complete variable domain reads EAGVVQSPRYKIIEKKQPVAFWCNPISGHNTLYWYLQNLGQGPELLIRYENEEAVDDSQLPKDRFSAERLKGVDSTLKIQPAELGDSAVYLCASSRLVSGTELGVAEAFFGQGTRLTVV.